This record covers a single T cell receptor (beta chain). This table comes from immunoSEQ multiplex PCR, and its TCRdb copy is limited to in-frame clones, with some not included. The sample carries approximately 200,000 clones, approximately 80% recorded once. This sample is part of a study of blood T cell repertoires in COVID-19. V lost 5 bases, J lost 1 base, and 4 bases stayed unmatched. In germline, CDR1 is SGHTA, CDR2 FQGNSA. This CDR3 has 16 residues. This TCR came from a woman aged 35 to 49 with acute COVID-19. Sequences were obtained from PBMCs or T cells enriched from blood (not recorded which). The chain carries TRBV7-2 and TRBJ2-2; 10 bases line up with TRBD1. The chain's CDR3 is CASSPDRGGNTGELFF. In DNA, the CDR3 is TGTGCCAGCAGCCCGGACAGGGGGGGGAACACCGGGGAGCTGTTTTTT.